This passage covers 2 T cell receptor beta chains from one sample sequenced in a study of T cells after posttransplantation cyclophosphamide. Repertoires were generated with immunoSEQ multiplex PCR, while TCRdb's copy carries only in-frame clones and drops some. The sample shows several thousand clones, none of them appearing just once. Cyclophosphamide on days +3 and +4 followed busulfan-fludarabine conditioning and a marrow graft. This specimen consisted of PBMCs, obtained after allogeneic stem cell transplant with posttransplant cyclophosphamide. The receptors originated from a male patient in his fifties or sixties who received an allogeneic stem cell transplant from an unrelated donor, was CMV-positive, and had acute GVHD only. Some T cells may have originated in the graft donor.

This clone has ten or more counts. The chain couples TRBV18 to TRBJ1-1, with TRBD1 matching over 7 bases. The length of the CDR3 is 14 residues. Germline V CDR1 and CDR2: KGHSH, LQKENI. V was pared by 2 bases and J by 6 bases, with 6 bases of the junction left unmatched. CDR3 amino acids: CASSPSSQGAEAFF. In nucleotides, the CDR3 is TGTGCCAGCTCACCATCATCTCAGGGGGCTGAAGCTTTCTTT.

The table lists this clone with many counts. The rearrangement joins TRBV30 to TRBJ2-2, with unresolved D. The germline V gene encodes CDR1 GTSNPN and CDR2 SVGIG (reference sequence). The CDR3 spans 12 residues. Trimming removed 7 bases from V and 6 bases from J, with 12 bases in between. CDR3 residues: CASAALPGELFF. CDR3 bases: TGTGCCTCGGCAGCGTTGCCCGGGGAGCTGTTTTTT.